These 7 T cell receptor beta chains were all obtained from the same sample, sequenced in a study of type 1 and type 2 diabetes patients. Genomic DNA was the PCR template. A primer set of 30 forward and 13 reverse primers amplified the CDR3. TCRdb re-analysed the multiplex PCR reads in MiXCR, keeping a single row per CDR3 protein. The sample shows around 300,000 distinct CDR3 sequences, 45% to 60% of them seen only once. Sample: peripheral blood mononuclear cells (PBMCs). These receptors were collected from a young man with type 2 diabetes.

V gene TRBV19 combines with J gene TRBJ1-5; 7 nucleotides match TRBD1. V shed 4 bases and J 2 bases; nucleotides not matched to a gene: 11. The CDR3 spans 17 residues. Germline V gene sequence: CDR1 LNHDA, CDR2 SQIVND (reference sequence). CDR3 loop: CASSTHLTGTRNQPQHF. The DNA for the CDR3 is TGTGCCAGTAGTACGCATCTGACAGGGACCCGCAATCAGCCCCAGCATTTT.

As for this clonotype: An end of the junction does not agree with germline; a read error may underlie this. V is TRBV10-2 and J is TRBJ2-6; TRBD1 matches at 8 bases. The CDR3 spans 18 residues. Per germline, CDR1 WSHSY and CDR2 SAAADI. The chain's CDR3 is CASGESMDRVSGANVLTF. The DNA for the CDR3 is TGCGCCAGCGGTGAGTCGATGGACAGGGTATCTGGGGCCAACGTCCTGACTTTC.

This clonotype was counted at least ten times. The chain has TRBV2 and TRBJ1-1; D is unresolved. Germline V gene data show CDR1 as SNHLY and CDR2 as FYNNEI. This CDR3 is built from 12 residues. Trimming stripped 6 bases from V and 0 bases from J, with 5 bases between. The CDR3: CASSWVNTEAFF. The CDR3 nucleotides read TGTGCCAGCAGCTGGGTGAACACTGAAGCTTTCTTT. The variable domain in full, with the rest retrieved from reference TRBV2 and TRBJ1-1, is EPEVTQTPSHQVTQMGQEVILRCVPISNHLYFYWYRQILGQKVEFLVSFYNNEISEKSEIFDDQFSVERPDGSNFTLKIRSTKLEDSAMYFCASSWVNTEAFFGQGTRLTVV.

This clonotype was observed a handful of times. The V call is TRBV19, the J call TRBJ1-1, with a tentative D call TRBD1 (6 bases). The CDR3 is 14 residues long. Germline V gives CDR1 LNHDA, CDR2 SQIVND (reference sequence). Deletions cut 7 bases from V and 1 base from J, with 13 bases between. The CDR3 nucleotides are TGTGCCAGTACCATAACAGGGACGAACACTGAAGCTTTCTTT. Protein: CASTITGTNTEAFF.

The sample holds a few counts of this clonotype. CDR3: CASSPGQGSSVNSPLHF. The CDR3 bases are TGTGCCAGCTCACCCGGACAGGGCAGTTCGGTTAATTCACCCCTCCACTTT. V is TRBV27 and J is TRBJ1-6, with 8 bases aligning to TRBD1. V lost 8 bases and J lost 6; bases outside the gene matches: 15. Germline CDR1 is MNHEY and CDR2 is SMNVEV (reference sequence). The CDR3 sequence is 17 residues long.

This clonotype was seen only a few times. The chain has TRBV19 and TRBJ2-1; 10 positions match TRBD1. J lost 8 bases, V lost 7 bases, and 5 bases had no gene match. The germline V gene has CDR1 LNHDA and CDR2 SQIVND (reference sequence). There are 13 residues in the CDR3. CDR3 nucleotides: TGTGCCAGTAAAGGGACAGGGGAATATGAGCAGTTCTTC. Its translation: CASKGTGEYEQFF.

The CDR3 DNA sequence: TGTGCCAGTAGTCCACCCTGGGGACTAGCGGACTACTACAATGAGCAGTTCTTC. Protein sequence: CASSPPWGLADYYNEQFF. The V call is TRBV19, the J call TRBJ2-1, with 11 bases lining up with TRBD2. Germline CDR1 and CDR2: LNHDA and SQIVND (reference sequence). The CDR3 has 18 residues. V shed 5 bases, J shed 3 bases, and the junction held 12 bases outside the gene matches.